Listed below are T cell receptor beta chains from one sample, sequenced in a study of T cells in Graves' hyperthyroidism and ophthalmopathy. TCRdb independently ran MiXCR on the multiplex PCR reads; one entry per CDR3 protein. There are 610,000 or so distinct CDR3 sequences in the sample; under 60% occur only once, and roughly 7.7% lies in the top ten. Sequenced sample: peripheral blood or thyroid tissue (not recorded which). The receptors were sampled from a woman between 18 and 29 years old with Graves' hyperthyroidism. CDR3s include the opening cysteine and the closing phenylalanine or tryptophan. Fields, in order: CDR3 protein, CDR3 DNA, V gene, J gene, clone size, D gene. D genes are given only for firm matches. Size is omitted from some rows. Given values are once, few, many or a class for expanded clones.

CDR3aa: CSARPPSGELFF
CDR3nt: TGCAGTGCTAGGCCCCCAAGCGGGGAGCTGTTTTTT
v_gene: TRBV20-1
j_gene: TRBJ2-2
abundance: NA
d_gene: NA

CDR3aa: CASSPLGGLDGYTF
CDR3nt: TGTGCCAGCTCACCACTAGGAGGGTTGGATGGCTACACCTTC
v_gene: TRBV18
j_gene: TRBJ1-2
abundance: few
d_gene: NA

CDR3aa: CASSFTGTARLTNYGYTF
CDR3nt: TGTGCCAGCAGTTTCACCGGGACAGCAAGGCTAACTAACTATGGCTACACCTTC
v_gene: TRBV6-1
j_gene: TRBJ1-2
abundance: many
d_gene: TRBD1

CDR3aa: CSAREGLAGGSGANVLTF
CDR3nt: TGCAGTGCTAGAGAGGGACTAGCGGGAGGGTCTGGGGCCAACGTCCTGACTTTC
v_gene: TRBV20-1
j_gene: TRBJ2-6
abundance: NA
d_gene: TRBD2

CDR3aa: CASKASSIQYF
CDR3nt: TGTGCCAGCAAGGCTAGCAGCATTCAGTACTTC
v_gene: TRBV2
j_gene: TRBJ2-4
abundance: NA
d_gene: NA

CDR3aa: CSSSLGTDTQYF
CDR3nt: TGCAGTTCCTCTTTGGGCACAGATACGCAGTATTTT
v_gene: TRBV20-1
j_gene: TRBJ2-3
abundance: NA
d_gene: NA

CDR3aa: CASTSHRELFF
CDR3nt: TGTGCCAGCACCTCCCACAGGGAGTTGTTTTTT
v_gene: TRBV7-2
j_gene: TRBJ2-2
abundance: NA
d_gene: NA

CDR3aa: CASSPRTRLQETQYF
CDR3nt: TGTGCCAGCAGCCCCAGAACCCGACTACAAGAGACCCAGTACTTC
v_gene: TRBV7-9
j_gene: TRBJ2-5
abundance: NA
d_gene: NA

CDR3aa: CASSSQEVYNEQFF
CDR3nt: TGTGCCAGCAGCTCCCAGGAGGTCTACAATGAGCAGTTCTTC
v_gene: TRBV12-3/TRBV12-4
j_gene: TRBJ2-1
abundance: NA
d_gene: NA

CDR3aa: CASRQGYEQYF
CDR3nt: TGTGCCAGCAGACAAGGCTACGAGCAGTACTTC
v_gene: TRBV6-5
j_gene: TRBJ2-7
abundance: many
d_gene: NA

CDR3aa: CASRDRENTEAFF
CDR3nt: TGTGCCAGTAGGGACAGGGAGAACACTGAAGCTTTCTTT
v_gene: TRBV19
j_gene: TRBJ1-1
abundance: many
d_gene: TRBD1

CDR3aa: CASSEARGALFF
CDR3nt: TGTGCCAGCAGTGAAGCCAGGGGTGCACTGTTTTTT
v_gene: TRBV25-1
j_gene: TRBJ1-4
abundance: many
d_gene: NA

CDR3aa: CASSLVRGPSYEQYF
CDR3nt: TGTGCCAGCAGTTTAGTTCGGGGACCCTCCTACGAGCAGTACTTC
v_gene: TRBV12-3/TRBV12-4
j_gene: TRBJ2-7
abundance: many
d_gene: NA

CDR3aa: CASKLAGGPAYEQYF
CDR3nt: TGCGCCAGCAAGCTAGCGGGAGGACCCGCCTACGAGCAGTACTTC
v_gene: TRBV5-1
j_gene: TRBJ2-7
abundance: many
d_gene: TRBD2

CDR3aa: CASSLEAGGLRGYTF
CDR3nt: TGTGCCAGCAGCTTAGAGGCAGGGGGCTTACGAGGCTACACCTTC
v_gene: TRBV5-8
j_gene: TRBJ1-2
abundance: many
d_gene: TRBD1

CDR3aa: CASAWDRGSAEAFF
CDR3nt: TGTGCCAGTGCTTGGGACAGGGGAAGCGCTGAAGCTTTCTTT
v_gene: TRBV19
j_gene: TRBJ1-1
abundance: NA
d_gene: TRBD1

CDR3aa: CSVYAGGVSNEQYF
CDR3nt: TGCAGCGTTTATGCAGGGGGCGTTAGCAATGAGCAGTACTTC
v_gene: TRBV29-1
j_gene: TRBJ2-7
abundance: NA
d_gene: TRBD1

CDR3aa: CASKLQSPQPQHF
CDR3nt: TGTGCCAGCAAGTTGCAGTCCCCTCAGCCCCAGCATTTT
v_gene: TRBV2
j_gene: TRBJ1-5
abundance: few
d_gene: NA

CDR3aa: CASSTWDRVFEKLFF
CDR3nt: TGTGCCAGCAGCACCTGGGACAGGGTGTTTGAAAAACTGTTTTTT
v_gene: TRBV7-9
j_gene: TRBJ1-4
abundance: NA
d_gene: TRBD1

CDR3aa: CASSPDLRGGYTF
CDR3nt: TGTGCCAGCAGCCCTGACCTGAGGGGTGGCTACACCTTC
v_gene: TRBV3-1
j_gene: TRBJ1-2
abundance: many
d_gene: NA

CDR3aa: CATSEDFARRNEQFF
CDR3nt: TGTGCCACCAGTGAGGACTTCGCCCGAAGGAATGAGCAGTTCTTC
v_gene: TRBV24-1
j_gene: TRBJ2-1
abundance: NA
d_gene: NA

CDR3aa: CASSPTGTGEDSPLHF
CDR3nt: TGTGCCAGCAGCCCCACCGGGACAGGGGAGGACTCACCCCTCCACTTT
v_gene: TRBV7-2
j_gene: TRBJ1-6
abundance: NA
d_gene: TRBD1

CDR3aa: CASSQLAVRDEQYF
CDR3nt: TGTGCCAGCAGCCAGCTAGCGGTACGGGACGAGCAGTACTTC
v_gene: TRBV14
j_gene: TRBJ2-7
abundance: many
d_gene: TRBD2

CDR3aa: CASSYSGRLYEQYF
CDR3nt: TGTGCCAGCAGCTATAGCGGGAGGTTGTACGAGCAGTACTTC
v_gene: TRBV7-9
j_gene: TRBJ2-7
abundance: NA
d_gene: TRBD2

CDR3aa: CASSQVFNQPQHF
CDR3nt: TGCGCCAGCAGCCAAGTTTTCAATCAGCCCCAGCATTTT
v_gene: TRBV4-1
j_gene: TRBJ1-5
abundance: few
d_gene: NA

CDR3aa: CASSVPGDRGNQPQHF
CDR3nt: TGTGCCAGCTCTGTGCCGGGGGACAGGGGAAATCAGCCCCAGCATTTT
v_gene: TRBV6-5
j_gene: TRBJ1-5
abundance: NA
d_gene: TRBD1

CDR3aa: CSVEDMGGYYGYTF
CDR3nt: TGCAGCGTTGAAGATATGGGGGGGTACTATGGCTACACCTTC
v_gene: TRBV29-1
j_gene: TRBJ1-2
abundance: many
d_gene: NA

CDR3aa: CASSQERRNQETQYF
CDR3nt: TGTGCCAGCAGCCAAGAAAGACGTAACCAAGAGACCCAGTACTTC
v_gene: TRBV7-4
j_gene: TRBJ2-5
abundance: NA
d_gene: NA

CDR3aa: CASSKGLAGNRTGELFF
CDR3nt: TGTGCCAGCAGCAAAGGACTAGCGGGAAATAGAACCGGGGAGCTGTTTTTT
v_gene: TRBV2
j_gene: TRBJ2-2
abundance: many
d_gene: TRBD2

CDR3aa: CASSIDRYNSPLHF
CDR3nt: TGTGCCAGCAGCATAGACAGATACAATTCACCCCTCCACTTT
v_gene: TRBV13
j_gene: TRBJ1-6
abundance: NA
d_gene: NA

CDR3aa: CSARVRTKETQYF
CDR3nt: TGCAGTGCTCGGGTTCGCACTAAAGAGACCCAGTACTTC
v_gene: TRBV20-1
j_gene: TRBJ2-5
abundance: many
d_gene: NA

CDR3aa: CASIPGVGRETQYF
CDR3nt: TGCGCCAGCATACCGGGGGTTGGTCGGGAGACCCAGTACTTC
v_gene: TRBV10-2
j_gene: TRBJ2-5
abundance: many
d_gene: NA

CDR3aa: CSVEIPDTQYF
CDR3nt: TGCAGCGTTGAAATCCCTGATACGCAGTATTTT
v_gene: TRBV29-1
j_gene: TRBJ2-3
abundance: many
d_gene: NA

CDR3aa: CASSLSSGGSEKLFF
CDR3nt: TGTGCCAGCAGCTTATCGTCAGGGGGCAGTGAAAAACTGTTTTTT
v_gene: TRBV7-2
j_gene: TRBJ1-4
abundance: NA
d_gene: TRBD1

CDR3aa: CASSSAGTGGPYEQYF
CDR3nt: TGTGCCAGCAGCTCCGCTGGGACAGGGGGACCCTACGAGCAGTACTTC
v_gene: TRBV7-6
j_gene: TRBJ2-7
abundance: NA
d_gene: TRBD1

CDR3aa: CATSDQWALEQFF
CDR3nt: TGTGCCACCAGTGATCAGTGGGCCTTAGAGCAGTTCTTC
v_gene: TRBV24-1
j_gene: TRBJ2-1
abundance: NA
d_gene: NA

CDR3aa: CASSQSGGTGNTF
CDR3nt: TGTGCCAGCAGTCAAAGTGGAGGGACTGGAAACACCTTC
v_gene: TRBV12-3/TRBV12-4
j_gene: TRBJ1-2
abundance: NA
d_gene: NA

CDR3aa: CASSLRGRRRGQNTEAFF
CDR3nt: TGTGCCAGCAGCCTCCGCGGCCGCCGGAGGGGACAGAACACTGAAGCTTTCTTT
v_gene: TRBV7-2
j_gene: TRBJ1-1
abundance: NA
d_gene: NA

CDR3aa: CASKGTGGGVTQYF
CDR3nt: TGTGCCAGCAAGGGGACAGGGGGCGGTGTGACCCAGTACTTC
v_gene: TRBV12-3/TRBV12-4
j_gene: TRBJ2-5
abundance: many
d_gene: TRBD1

CDR3aa: CASSPSGRDVVEQYF
CDR3nt: TGTGCCAGCAGCCCTAGCGGGAGGGATGTGGTGGAGCAGTACTTC
v_gene: TRBV11-3
j_gene: TRBJ2-7
abundance: NA
d_gene: TRBD2

CDR3aa: CATSRDSETQYF
CDR3nt: TGTGCCACCAGCAGAGACAGCGAGACCCAGTACTTC
v_gene: TRBV15
j_gene: TRBJ2-5
abundance: few
d_gene: NA

CDR3aa: CSARGQGGGSYEQYF
CDR3nt: TGCAGTGCTAGAGGACAGGGGGGAGGATCCTACGAGCAGTACTTC
v_gene: TRBV20-1
j_gene: TRBJ2-7
abundance: NA
d_gene: TRBD1

CDR3aa: CSASLAGGPGVGTDTQYF
CDR3nt: TGCAGTGCTAGTTTGGCGGGAGGGCCCGGCGTAGGCACAGATACGCAGTATTTT
v_gene: TRBV20-1
j_gene: TRBJ2-3
abundance: NA
d_gene: TRBD2

CDR3aa: CASSLAASGLNYGYTF
CDR3nt: TGTGCCAGCAGCTTAGCGGCCTCGGGGTTAAACTATGGCTACACCTTC
v_gene: TRBV7-6
j_gene: TRBJ1-2
abundance: NA
d_gene: NA

CDR3aa: CASSSLALGEQYF
CDR3nt: TGTGCCAGCAGTTCCCTAGCGCTGGGGGAGCAGTACTTC
v_gene: TRBV12-3/TRBV12-4
j_gene: TRBJ2-7
abundance: NA
d_gene: NA

CDR3aa: CASSLRVAGGPGWTGELFF
CDR3nt: TGTGCCAGCAGCTTAAGAGTAGCGGGAGGGCCAGGATGGACCGGGGAGCTGTTTTTT
v_gene: TRBV7-9
j_gene: TRBJ2-2
abundance: NA
d_gene: TRBD2

CDR3aa: CAIRSDGLAGDNEQSF
CDR3nt: TGTGCCATCAGGTCCGATGGACTAGCGGGAGACAATGAGCAGTCCTTC
v_gene: TRBV10-3
j_gene: TRBJ2-5
abundance: NA
d_gene: TRBD2

CDR3aa: CSARTTGSTYEQYF
CDR3nt: TGCAGTGCTAGAACGACAGGGTCTACCTACGAGCAGTACTTC
v_gene: TRBV20-1
j_gene: TRBJ2-7
abundance: NA
d_gene: TRBD1

CDR3aa: CASSHPGSMNTEAFF
CDR3nt: TGTGCCAGCAGCCACCCAGGGTCGATGAACACTGAAGCTTTCTTT
v_gene: TRBV27
j_gene: TRBJ1-1
abundance: few
d_gene: NA

CDR3aa: CSARDPGTSAYEQYF
CDR3nt: TGCAGTGCTAGAGATCCCGGGACTAGCGCTTACGAGCAGTACTTC
v_gene: TRBV20-1
j_gene: TRBJ2-7
abundance: NA
d_gene: TRBD2

CDR3aa: CATTGTGRLCQPQHF
CDR3nt: TGTGCCACCACCGGGACAGGGAGGCTCTGTCAGCCCCAGCATTTT
v_gene: TRBV24-1
j_gene: TRBJ1-5
abundance: NA
d_gene: TRBD1

CDR3aa: CASSLGGTGYYEQFF
CDR3nt: TGTGCCAGCAGCCTGGGTGGGACAGGGTATTATGAGCAGTTCTTC
v_gene: TRBV5-8
j_gene: TRBJ2-1
abundance: many
d_gene: TRBD1

CDR3aa: CASSVDSPLHF
CDR3nt: TGTGCCAGCAGTGTGGATTCACCCCTCCACTTT
v_gene: TRBV2
j_gene: TRBJ1-6
abundance: many
d_gene: NA